The clone carrying this TCR beta chain was counted at least ten times. What it recognizes is unknown. These data originate in a study of T cell repertoires in cytomegalovirus infection. Across the study: Epitope selection comprised recently identified HLA-C-restricted CMV epitopes and well-studied HLA-B-restricted CMV epitopes. Both a matching HLA type and CMV infection were indicated by public TCR beta signatures.

Study outcomes and limitations: Summed frequency of shared TCR beta families picked out CMV carriers who also had the relevant HLA. Across the ex vivo response, the dominant clonotypes were HLA-C-restricted CMV-specific TCR beta clonotypes.

With 2 bases removed from V and 2 bases from J, the gap between germline ends came to 26 bases. CDR1 is SGHTA, CDR2 FQGNSA, per germline. This CDR3 comprises 20 residues. TCRdb used MiXCR to reprocess the reads, holding one entry per CDR3 protein. The table includes 600,000 to 700,000 distinct CDR3 sequences, around 30% detected once. The receptor comes from a human donor in good health (CMV status not recorded). Some clones in this sample may be carry-over from other donors' samples. The source material was cultured PBMCs, sampled from culture after CMV antigen stimulation. V usage is TRBV7-2 and J usage is TRBJ2-3; D is perhaps TRBD1 (7 bases). The DNA of the CDR3 is TGTGCCAGCAGCTTAATGCGAGGGCGGACAGGCGAGGGACTCACAGATACGCAGTATTTT. It translates to CASSLMRGRTGEGLTDTQYF.